This T cell receptor (beta chain) was documented in a study of PD-1 blockade in classical Hodgkin lymphoma. The wider study: On a schedule of every 2 weeks, patients received nivolumab 3 mg/kg intravenously.

Sequenced by immunoSEQ multiplex PCR; TCRdb stores in-frame clones only, minus some. Of roughly 42,000 clones in the sample, 60% to 80% were seen once. Time point: cycle 4 day 1 (C4D1), after less than seven weeks of nivolumab. All the patients suffered relapse after autologous stem cell transplantation, and brentuximab vedotin exposure differed. The CDR3 is 12 amino acids. Between the trimmed V and J ends, which lost 2 bases and 6 bases, there was a span of 6 bases. Germline lookup yields CDR1 MNHEY and CDR2 SMNVEV (reference sequence). This clone has a handful of counts. The rearrangement links TRBV27 to TRBJ2-3; D not resolved. The material was peripheral blood mononuclear cells (PBMCs), obtained before the fourth cycle of nivolumab. This sequence was found in a human donor with classical Hodgkin lymphoma. The CDR3 DNA is TGTGCCAGCAGTTTACGTGGGGATACGCAGTATTTT. It is translated as CASSLRGDTQYF.